This passage covers 9 T cell receptor beta chains from one sample sequenced in a study of T cells of healthy individuals. TCRdb processed the 5' RACE reads anew with MiXCR; each CDR3 protein has one entry. The table shows 95,000 to 100,000 distinct CDR3 sequences, with approximately 15% occurring only once. All receptors derive from a human donor in good health.

The chain links TRBV5-1 to TRBJ2-2; no reliable D call. The germline V and J ends were trimmed by 2 bases and 0 bases, with 8 bases remaining between them. CDR1 SGHRS and CDR2 YFSETQ come from the germline V gene. This CDR3 region has 15 residues. The CDR3 DNA follows: TGCGCCAGCAGCTTTTATTCATCGAACACCGGGGAGCTGTTTTTT. Its protein product is CASSFYSSNTGELFF.

This clonotype showed up many times. The chain combines TRBV20-1 with TRBJ1-2; 7 positions agree with TRBD1. There are 12 residues in the CDR3. The trim removed 4 bases at V and 10 bases at J, leaving 9 bases unmatched. CDR1 is DFQATT, CDR2 SNEGSKA, per germline (reference sequence). The chain's CDR3 is CSATTGTLDYTF. The CDR3 DNA is TGCAGTGCTACGACAGGGACCTTAGACTACACCTTC.

The chain recombines TRBV2 with TRBJ2-7; 7 bases map to TRBD2. The CDR3 length is 13 residues. CDR1 SNHLY and CDR2 FYNNEI come from the germline V gene. V lost 7 bases, J lost 7 bases, and 10 bases stayed unmatched. In DNA form, the CDR3 reads TGTGCCAGCACGAGCGGGAATCGGAGGGAGCAGTACTTC. Translated: CASTSGNRREQYF.

The rearrangement uses TRBV28 and TRBJ2-7, with TRBD1 identical over 7 bases. Germline V lookup: CDR1 MDHEN, CDR2 SYDVKM. The CDR3 covers 12 residues. After removal of 5 bases from V and 4 bases from J, the junction contained 2 bases not matched to a gene. The CDR3 here is CASSPQGYEQYF. The CDR3 nucleotides are TGTGCCAGCAGTCCACAGGGGTACGAGCAGTACTTC.

The chain has TRBV20-1 and TRBJ1-6, with 12 bases fitting TRBD1. The CDR3 extends over 15 amino acids. Germline trimming cut 0 bases from V and 9 bases from J; bases unmatched to any gene: 3. CDR1 DFQATT and CDR2 SNEGSKA come from the germline V gene (reference sequence). The CDR3 DNA follows: TGCAGTGCTAGAGACCCGGGACAGGGGGCTTCACCCCTCCACTTT. Residues: CSARDPGQGASPLHF.

This clonotype was counted between two and nine times. The chain joins TRBV12-3 or TRBV12-4 to TRBJ1-5, with no clear D. This CDR3 is 16 amino acids long. Deletions cut 1 base from V and 0 bases from J, with 10 bases between. CDR3: CASSLEMGYSNQPQHF. The CDR3 bases are TGTGCCAGCAGTTTAGAGATGGGTTATAGCAATCAGCCCCAGCATTTT.

V gene TRBV5-1 combines with J gene TRBJ2-1, with TRBD2 identical over 14 bases. This CDR3 region has 19 residues. CDR1 and CDR2 from the germline V gene are SGHRS and YFSETQ. With V trimmed by 2 bases and J by 3 bases, 10 bases remained unmatched. In DNA form, the CDR3 reads TGCGCCAGCAGCTTTTCGACTAGCGGGGGGGCCTGGGTCTACAATGAGCAGTTCTTC. Translation: CASSFSTSGGAWVYNEQFF.

This chain links TRBV28 with TRBJ2-5, with no clear D. This CDR3 comprises 15 residues. Trimming shortened V by 6 bases and J by 5 bases, and 19 bases separated the two germline ends. The V gene's germline CDR1 is MDHEN and CDR2 SYDVKM. CDR3 DNA: TGTGCCAGCAGGTCGCCGAGAGCAGGTTGGGAGACCCAGTACTTC. It yields the protein CASRSPRAGWETQYF.

The J gene is TRBJ2-5, the V gene TRBV15; D unclear. V dropped 2 bases and J dropped 4 bases, with 8 bases sitting between them. Germline CDR1 and CDR2: LNHNV and YYDKDF (reference sequence). There are 13 residues in the CDR3. CDR3 loop: CATSRLSGETQYF. Here the CDR3 DNA reads TGTGCCACCAGCAGATTGTCAGGAGAGACCCAGTACTTC. Based on the CDR3 plus reference TRBV15 and TRBJ2-5, the full variable domain is DAMVIQNPRYQVTQFGKPVTLSCSQTLNHNVMYWYQQKSSQAPKLLFHYYDKDFNNEADTPDNFQSRRPNTSFCFLDIRSPGLGDTAMYLCATSRLSGETQYFGPGTRLLVL.